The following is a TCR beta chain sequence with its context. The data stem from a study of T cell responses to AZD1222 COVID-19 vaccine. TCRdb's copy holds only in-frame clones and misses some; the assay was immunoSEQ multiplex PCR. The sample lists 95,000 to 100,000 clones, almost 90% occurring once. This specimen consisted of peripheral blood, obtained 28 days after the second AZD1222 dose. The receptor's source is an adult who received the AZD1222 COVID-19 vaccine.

The CDR3 loop reads CASSSATSTDTQYF. Written as DNA, the CDR3 is TGTGCCAGCAGCTCGGCAACGAGCACAGATACGCAGTATTTT. V gene TRBV11-3 combines with J gene TRBJ2-3; D gene ambiguous. V lost 4 bases and J lost 0, with 8 bases in between. The length of the CDR3 is 14 residues. Per germline, CDR1 SGHNT and CDR2 YENEEA. The variable domain in full, with the rest retrieved from reference TRBV11-3 and TRBJ2-3, is EAGVVQSPRYKIIEKKQPVAFWCNPISGHNTLYWYLQNLGQGPELLIRYENEEAVDDSQLPKDRFSAERLKGVDSTLKIQPAELGDSAVYLCASSSATSTDTQYFGPGTRLTVL.